This T cell receptor (beta chain) is from a study of T cells in Graves' hyperthyroidism and ophthalmopathy. CDR1 is SQVTM, CDR2 ANQGSEA, per germline. V lost 6 bases and J lost 10; bases outside the gene matches: 4. This CDR3 has 12 amino acids. Graves' hyperthyroidism was deemed stable given no ophthalmopathy progression within 18 months. Exclusion followed for patients with uncontrolled infection, other autoimmune disease, pregnancy or lactation. Template material for amplifying TCR beta CDR3 regions consisted of RNA transcripts. The study used the HTBI primer set for a first-round RT-PCR of the TCR CDR3. TCRdb analysed the multiplex PCR reads with MiXCR anew, one entry per CDR3 protein. The sample holds about 570,000 distinct CDR3 sequences, about 15% seen once.

This receptor was obtained from a woman aged 40 to 50 with Graves' hyperthyroidism. Sequences were obtained from blood. The V call is TRBV29-1, the J call TRBJ2-1; 12 bases agree with TRBD2. The CDR3 DNA follows: TGCAGCGTCCCCGGGACTAGCGGGGAGCAGTTCTTC. This translates into CSVPGTSGEQFF.